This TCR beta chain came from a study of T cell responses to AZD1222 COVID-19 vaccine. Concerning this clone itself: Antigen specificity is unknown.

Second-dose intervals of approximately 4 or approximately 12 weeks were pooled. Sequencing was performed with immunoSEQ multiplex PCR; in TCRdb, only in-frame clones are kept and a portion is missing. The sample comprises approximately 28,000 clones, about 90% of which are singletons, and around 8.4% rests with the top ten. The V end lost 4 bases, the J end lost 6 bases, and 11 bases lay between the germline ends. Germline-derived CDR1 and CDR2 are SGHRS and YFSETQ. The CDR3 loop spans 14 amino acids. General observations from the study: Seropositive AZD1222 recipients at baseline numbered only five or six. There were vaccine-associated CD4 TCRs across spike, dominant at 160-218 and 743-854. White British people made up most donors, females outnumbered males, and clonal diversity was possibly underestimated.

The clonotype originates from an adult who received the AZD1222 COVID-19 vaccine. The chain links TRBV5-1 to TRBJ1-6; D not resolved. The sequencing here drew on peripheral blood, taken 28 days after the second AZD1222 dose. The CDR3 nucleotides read TGCGCCAGCAGCCTTAGGACGGCTAATTCACCCCTCCACTTT. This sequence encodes CASSLRTANSPLHF.